This section outlines one T cell receptor beta chain sequence together with its context. Its target is not known. The time point is: blood 2 weeks post-SBRT. The treatment was: 15 Gy SBRT to primary tumor, nephrectomy 4 weeks later. Clear cell pathology was present in this patient's renal cell carcinoma. This entry comes from a study of radiation and T cells in renal cell carcinoma. The germline CDR1 and CDR2 sequences are SGHTS and YDEGEE. The CDR3 contains 16 residues. J gave up 2 bases and V 4 bases, and 10 bases lay outside the gene matches. Some clones are missing from TCRdb's copy, which holds only in-frame ones; the method was immunoSEQ multiplex PCR. The table records over 60,000 clones, roughly four fifths of them present only once. Study-wide findings and caveats: In blood, top tumor clones expanded by 2 weeks, shrinking by 4. Pretreatment tumor biopsies were lacking, so baseline clonotypes are unknown.

The sequenced sample was blood, obtained from a patient whose treatment included radiotherapy and nephrectomy. This receptor was obtained from a man aged 60 to 75 with renal cell carcinoma. The J gene is TRBJ2-3, the V gene TRBV5-8; 7 bases are a match to TRBD2. The CDR3 here is CASSDTLADATDTQYF. In DNA, the CDR3 is TGTGCCAGCAGCGATACTCTAGCGGATGCCACAGATACGCAGTATTTT.